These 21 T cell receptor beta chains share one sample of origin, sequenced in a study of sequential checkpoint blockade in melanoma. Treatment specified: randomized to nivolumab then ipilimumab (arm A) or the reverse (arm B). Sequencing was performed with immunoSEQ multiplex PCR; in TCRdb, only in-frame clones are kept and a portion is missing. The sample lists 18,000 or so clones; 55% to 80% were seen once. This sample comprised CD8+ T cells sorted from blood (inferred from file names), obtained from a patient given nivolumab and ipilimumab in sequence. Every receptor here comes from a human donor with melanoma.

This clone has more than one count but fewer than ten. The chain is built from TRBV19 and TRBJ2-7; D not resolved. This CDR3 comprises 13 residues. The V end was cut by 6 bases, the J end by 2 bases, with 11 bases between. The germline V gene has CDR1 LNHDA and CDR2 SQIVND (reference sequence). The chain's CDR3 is CASRSGVAYEQYF. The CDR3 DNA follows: TGTGCCAGTAGGTCCGGAGTCGCCTACGAGCAGTACTTC. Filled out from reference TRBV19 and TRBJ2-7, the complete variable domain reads DGGITQSPKYLFRKEGQNVTLSCEQNLNHDAMYWYRQDPGQGLRLIYYSQIVNDFQKGDIAEGYSVSREKKESFPLTVTSAQKNPTAFYLCASRSGVAYEQYFGPGTRLTVT.

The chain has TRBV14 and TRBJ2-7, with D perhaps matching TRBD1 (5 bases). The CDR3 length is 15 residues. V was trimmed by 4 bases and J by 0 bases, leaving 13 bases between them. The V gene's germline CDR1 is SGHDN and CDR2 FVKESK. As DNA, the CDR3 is TGTGCCAGCAGCCTGGACATCACCTACTCCTACGAGCAGTACTTC. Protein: CASSLDITYSYEQYF.

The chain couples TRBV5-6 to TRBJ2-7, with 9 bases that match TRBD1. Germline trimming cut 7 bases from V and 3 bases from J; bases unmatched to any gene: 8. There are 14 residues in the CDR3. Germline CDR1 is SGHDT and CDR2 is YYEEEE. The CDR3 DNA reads TGTGCCAGCTCCAACCGGGACAGGGACTACGAGCAGTACTTC. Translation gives CASSNRDRDYEQYF.

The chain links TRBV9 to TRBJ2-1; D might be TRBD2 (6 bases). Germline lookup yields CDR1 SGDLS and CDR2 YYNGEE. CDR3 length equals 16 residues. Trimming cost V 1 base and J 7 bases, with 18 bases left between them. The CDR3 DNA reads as TGTGCCAGCAGCGTACCTATTTCGGGAGAGGGGAATGAGCAGTTCTTC. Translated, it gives CASSVPISGEGNEQFF.

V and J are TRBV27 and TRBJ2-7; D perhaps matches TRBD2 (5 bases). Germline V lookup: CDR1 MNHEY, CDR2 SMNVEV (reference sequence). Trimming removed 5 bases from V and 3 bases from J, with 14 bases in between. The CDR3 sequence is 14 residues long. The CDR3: CASSPGAGVYEQYF. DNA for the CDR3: TGTGCCAGCAGTCCCGGCGCGGGTGTCTACGAGCAGTACTTC.

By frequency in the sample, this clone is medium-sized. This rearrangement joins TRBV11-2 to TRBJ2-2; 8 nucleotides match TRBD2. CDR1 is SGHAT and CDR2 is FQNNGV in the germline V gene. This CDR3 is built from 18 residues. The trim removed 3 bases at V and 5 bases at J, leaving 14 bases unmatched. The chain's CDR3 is CASSFPDTGTRGTGELFF. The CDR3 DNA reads TGTGCCAGCAGCTTTCCTGACACCGGGACTAGGGGGACCGGGGAGCTGTTTTTT. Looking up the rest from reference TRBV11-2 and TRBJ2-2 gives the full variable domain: EAGVAQSPRYKIIEKRQSVAFWCNPISGHATLYWYQQILGQGPKLLIQFQNNGVVDDSQLPKDRFSAERLKGVDSTLKIQPAKLEDSAVYLCASSFPDTGTRGTGELFFGEGSRLTVL.

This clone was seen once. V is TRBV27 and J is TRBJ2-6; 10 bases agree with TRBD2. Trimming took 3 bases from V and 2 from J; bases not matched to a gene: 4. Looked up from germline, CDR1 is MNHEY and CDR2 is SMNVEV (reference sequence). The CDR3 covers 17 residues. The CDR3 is CASSFVLAGAGANVLTF. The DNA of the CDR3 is TGTGCCAGCAGTTTTGTCCTAGCGGGGGCTGGGGCCAACGTCCTGACTTTC.

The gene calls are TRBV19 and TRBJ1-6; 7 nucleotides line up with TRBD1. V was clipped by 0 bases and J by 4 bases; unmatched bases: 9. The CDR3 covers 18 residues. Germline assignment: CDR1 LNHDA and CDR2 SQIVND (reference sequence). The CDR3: CASSIDRPTGAYNSPLHF. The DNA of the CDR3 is TGTGCCAGTAGTATAGATCGTCCTACAGGGGCATATAATTCACCCCTCCACTTT.

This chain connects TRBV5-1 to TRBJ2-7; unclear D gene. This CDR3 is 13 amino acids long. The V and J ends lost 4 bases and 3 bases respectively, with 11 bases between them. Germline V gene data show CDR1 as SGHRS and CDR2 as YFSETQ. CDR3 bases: TGCGCCAGCAGCCCCACTTCCGACTACGAGCAGTACTTC. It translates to CASSPTSDYEQYF.

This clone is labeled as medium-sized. CDR3 protein: CASSWLCEQYF. The CDR3 DNA reads TGTGCCAGCAGCTGGCTCTGCGAGCAGTACTTC. The gene calls are TRBV11-2 and TRBJ2-7, with no clear D. V was shortened by 4 bases and J by 6 bases, with 7 bases between the two germline ends. This CDR3 is built from 11 residues. In germline, CDR1 is SGHAT, CDR2 FQNNGV.

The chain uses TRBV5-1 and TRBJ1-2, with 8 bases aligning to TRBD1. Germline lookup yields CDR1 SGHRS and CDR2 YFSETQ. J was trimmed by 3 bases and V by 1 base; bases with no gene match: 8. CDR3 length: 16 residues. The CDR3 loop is CASSLIGTGGDYGYTF. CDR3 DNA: TGCGCCAGCAGCTTGATTGGGACAGGTGGGGACTATGGCTACACCTTC.

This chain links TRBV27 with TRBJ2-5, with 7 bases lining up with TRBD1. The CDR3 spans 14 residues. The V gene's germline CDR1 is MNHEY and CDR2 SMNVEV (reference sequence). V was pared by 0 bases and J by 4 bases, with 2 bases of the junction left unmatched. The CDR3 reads CASSLSRGPETQYF. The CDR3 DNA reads TGTGCCAGCAGTTTATCGAGGGGGCCAGAGACCCAGTACTTC.

CDR3 residues: CASSLGLASEQFF. The CDR3 DNA is TGTGCCAGCAGTTTGGGACTAGCTAGTGAGCAGTTCTTC. This chain connects TRBV6-1 to TRBJ2-1, with 9 bases lining up with TRBD2. Germline CDR1 is MNHNS and CDR2 is SASEGT. The CDR3 is 13 residues long. After removal of 5 bases from V and 9 bases from J, the junction contained 5 bases not matched to a gene.

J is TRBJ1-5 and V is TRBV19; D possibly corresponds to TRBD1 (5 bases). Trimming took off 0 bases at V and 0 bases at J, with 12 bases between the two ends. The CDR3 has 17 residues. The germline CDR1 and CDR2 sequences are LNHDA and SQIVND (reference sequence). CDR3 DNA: TGTGCCAGTAGTATAGAAATGGACATCAATAGCAATCAGCCCCAGCATTTT. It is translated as CASSIEMDINSNQPQHF. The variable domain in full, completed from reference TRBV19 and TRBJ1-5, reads DGGITQSPKYLFRKEGQNVTLSCEQNLNHDAMYWYRQDPGQGLRLIYYSQIVNDFQKGDIAEGYSVSREKKESFPLTVTSAQKNPTAFYLCASSIEMDINSNQPQHFGDGTRLSIL.

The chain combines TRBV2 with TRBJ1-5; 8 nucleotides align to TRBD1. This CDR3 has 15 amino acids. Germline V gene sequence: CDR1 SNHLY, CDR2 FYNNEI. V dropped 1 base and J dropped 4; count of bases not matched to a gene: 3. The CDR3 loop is CASSEGTGLNQPQHF. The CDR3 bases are TGTGCCAGCAGTGAAGGGACAGGGCTAAATCAGCCCCAGCATTTT.

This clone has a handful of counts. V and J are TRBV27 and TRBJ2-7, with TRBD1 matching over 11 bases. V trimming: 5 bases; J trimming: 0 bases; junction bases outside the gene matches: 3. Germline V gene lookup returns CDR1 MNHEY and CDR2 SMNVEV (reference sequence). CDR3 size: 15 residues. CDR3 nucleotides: TGTGCCAGCAGTGAAGGGACAGGGGGCTCCTACGAGCAGTACTTC. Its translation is CASSEGTGGSYEQYF.

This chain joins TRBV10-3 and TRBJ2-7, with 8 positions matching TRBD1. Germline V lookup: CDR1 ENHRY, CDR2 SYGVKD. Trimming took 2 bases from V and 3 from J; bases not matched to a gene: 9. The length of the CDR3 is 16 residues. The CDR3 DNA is TGTGCCATCAGTGAGCCCGGACAGGGCTTCCTCTACGAGCAGTACTTC. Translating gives CAISEPGQGFLYEQYF.

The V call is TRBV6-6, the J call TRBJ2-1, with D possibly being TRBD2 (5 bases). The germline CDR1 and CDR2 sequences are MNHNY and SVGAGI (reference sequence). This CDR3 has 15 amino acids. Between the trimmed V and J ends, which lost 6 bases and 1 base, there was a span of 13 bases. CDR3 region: CASSLLGSSYNEQFF. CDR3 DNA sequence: TGTGCCAGCAGCCTTCTAGGGAGTTCCTACAATGAGCAGTTCTTC.

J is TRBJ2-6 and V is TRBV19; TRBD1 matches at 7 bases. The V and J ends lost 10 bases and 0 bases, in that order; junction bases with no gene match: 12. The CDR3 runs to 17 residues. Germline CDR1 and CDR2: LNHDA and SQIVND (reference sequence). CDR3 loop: CATTNRGPHSGANVLTF. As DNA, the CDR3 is TGTGCCACAACGAACAGGGGACCGCACTCTGGGGCCAACGTCCTGACTTTC.

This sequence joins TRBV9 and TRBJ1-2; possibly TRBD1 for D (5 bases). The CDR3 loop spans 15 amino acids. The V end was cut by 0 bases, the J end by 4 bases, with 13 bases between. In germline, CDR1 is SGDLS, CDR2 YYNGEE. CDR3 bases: TGTGCCAGCAGCGTAGGGAGACAGTTTTCCTATGGCTACACCTTC. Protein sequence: CASSVGRQFSYGYTF.

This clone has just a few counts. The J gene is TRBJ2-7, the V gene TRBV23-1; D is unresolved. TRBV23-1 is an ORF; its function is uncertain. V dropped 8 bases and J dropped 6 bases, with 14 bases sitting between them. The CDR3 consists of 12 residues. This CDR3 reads CASRPGRSEQYF. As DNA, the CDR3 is TGCGCCAGCCGTCCCGGTCGATCCGAGCAGTACTTC.